This T cell receptor (beta chain) stems from a study of T cell responses to AZD1222 COVID-19 vaccine. Sequencing was performed with immunoSEQ multiplex PCR; in TCRdb, only in-frame clones are kept and a portion is missing. The repertoire holds about 140,000 clones, with approximately 93% as singletons. The CDR3 runs to 18 residues. Germline CDR1 is SGHVS and CDR2 is FQNEAQ. The V gene lost 5 bases and the J gene lost 1 base, with 23 bases spanning the gap. The chain is built from TRBV7-8 and TRBJ1-2; D not resolved. This specimen was peripheral blood, taken on day 0 of MenACWY control vaccination. The clonotype comes from an adult in good health. CDR3 sequence reads: CASSLQHTGRESNYGYTF. The CDR3 bases are TGTGCCAGCAGCCTCCAGCATACGGGGAGGGAAAGTAACTATGGCTACACCTTC. Full variable domain (outside the CDR3, taken from reference TRBV7-8 and TRBJ1-2): GAGVSQSPRYKVAKRGQDVALRCDPISGHVSLFWYQQALGQGPEFLTYFQNEAQLDKSGLPSDRFFAERPEGSVSTLKIQRTQQEDSAVYLCASSLQHTGRESNYGYTFGSGTRLTVV.